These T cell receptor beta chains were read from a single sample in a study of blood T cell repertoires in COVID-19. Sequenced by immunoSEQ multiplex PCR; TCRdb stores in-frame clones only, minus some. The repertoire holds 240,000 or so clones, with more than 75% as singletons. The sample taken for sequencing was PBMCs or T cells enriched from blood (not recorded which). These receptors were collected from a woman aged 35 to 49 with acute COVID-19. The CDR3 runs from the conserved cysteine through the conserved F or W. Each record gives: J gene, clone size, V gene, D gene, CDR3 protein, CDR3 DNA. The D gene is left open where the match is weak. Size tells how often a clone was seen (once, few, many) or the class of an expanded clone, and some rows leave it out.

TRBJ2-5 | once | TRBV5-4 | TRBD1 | CASSPFAGTGLETQYF | TGTGCCAGCAGCCCCTTCGCCGGGACAGGGCTAGAGACCCAGTACTTC
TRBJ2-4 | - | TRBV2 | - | CASSSDSGTNLAKNIQYF | TGTGCCAGCAGTTCCGACTCCGGAACCAACCTGGCCAAAAACATTCAGTACTTC
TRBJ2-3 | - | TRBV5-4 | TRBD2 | CASSDGLAGISTDTQYF | TGTGCCAGCAGCGACGGACTAGCGGGAATAAGCACAGATACGCAGTATTTT
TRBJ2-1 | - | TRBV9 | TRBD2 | CASSVTPGLAGSPPGYNEQFF | TGTGCCAGCAGCGTAACCCCGGGACTAGCGGGAAGCCCGCCGGGGTACAATGAGCAGTTCTTC
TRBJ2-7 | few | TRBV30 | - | CAWSATVVSYEQYF | TGTGCCTGGAGTGCCACAGTCGTCTCCTACGAGCAGTACTTC
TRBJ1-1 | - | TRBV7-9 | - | CASSLARGTEAFF | TGTGCCAGCAGCCTGGCTAGGGGCACTGAAGCTTTCTTT
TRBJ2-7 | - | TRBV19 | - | CASSISRDRYEQYF | TGTGCCAGTAGTATCTCGCGGGACCGATACGAGCAGTACTTC
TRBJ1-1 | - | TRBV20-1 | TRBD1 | CSAGDREAFF | TGCAGTGCAGGGGACAGGGAAGCTTTCTTT
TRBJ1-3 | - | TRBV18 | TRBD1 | CASSPTTDRARGNTIYF | TGTGCCAGCTCACCTACTACCGACAGGGCGAGAGGAAACACCATATATTTT
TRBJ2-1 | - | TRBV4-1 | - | CASSQVDRLVLFF | TGCGCCAGCAGCCAAGTTGACCGACTCGTCCTGTTCTTC
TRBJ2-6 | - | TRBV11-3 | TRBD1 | CASSQDRGALSGANVLTF | TGTGCCAGCAGCCAAGACAGGGGGGCCCTTTCTGGGGCCAACGTCCTGACTTTC
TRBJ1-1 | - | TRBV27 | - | CASSSDRKNTEAFF | TGTGCCAGCAGTTCGGACAGAAAGAACACTGAAGCTTTCTTT
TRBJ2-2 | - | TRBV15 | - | CATSRLRGGGRGELFF | TGTGCCACCAGCCGACTGAGAGGGGGGGGTCGTGGGGAGCTGTTTTTT
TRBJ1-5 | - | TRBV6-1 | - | CASSEVGLPQHF | TGTGCCAGCAGTGAGGTAGGACTCCCCCAGCATTTT
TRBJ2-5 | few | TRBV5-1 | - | CASSLGSEETQYF | TGCGCCAGCAGCTTGGGTTCGGAAGAGACCCAGTACTTC
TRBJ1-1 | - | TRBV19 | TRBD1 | CASSSQTGSTEAFF | TGTGCCAGTAGTTCGCAGACAGGGAGCACTGAAGCTTTCTTT
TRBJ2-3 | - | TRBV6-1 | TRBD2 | CASSDVGGTDTQYF | TGTGCCAGCAGTGATGTCGGGGGGACAGATACGCAGTATTTT
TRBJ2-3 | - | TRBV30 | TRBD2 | CAWSYPLAGGTSTDTQYF | TGTGCCTGGAGCTACCCACTAGCGGGAGGAACAAGCACAGATACGCAGTATTTT
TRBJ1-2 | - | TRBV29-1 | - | CSGGQNYGYTF | TGCAGCGGGGGGCAGAACTATGGCTACACCTTC
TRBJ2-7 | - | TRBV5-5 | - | CASSMDVSREQYF | TGTGCCAGCAGCATGGATGTGTCTAGGGAGCAGTACTTC
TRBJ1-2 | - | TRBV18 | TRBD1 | CASSPRGQENYGYTF | TGTGCCAGCTCACCACGGGGACAGGAGAACTATGGCTACACCTTC
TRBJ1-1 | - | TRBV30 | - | CAWARTLINTEAFF | TGTGCCTGGGCACGGACACTTATTAACACTGAAGCTTTCTTT
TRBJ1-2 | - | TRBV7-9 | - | CASSLGVARGYTF | TGTGCCAGCAGCTTAGGGGTAGCCCGTGGCTACACCTTC
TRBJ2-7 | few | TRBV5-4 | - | CASSLVGSIDEQYF | TGTGCCAGCAGCTTAGTCGGGAGTATCGACGAGCAGTACTTC
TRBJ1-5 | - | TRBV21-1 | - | CAIQGVNQPQHF | TGTGCCATACAGGGAGTCAATCAGCCCCAGCATTTT
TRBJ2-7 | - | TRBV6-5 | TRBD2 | CASSYTRGGHEQYF | TGTGCCAGCAGTTACACGCGGGGGGGCCACGAGCAGTACTTC
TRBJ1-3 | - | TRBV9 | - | CASSVGAHVSGNTIYF | TGTGCCAGCAGCGTAGGGGCACATGTCTCTGGAAACACCATATATTTT
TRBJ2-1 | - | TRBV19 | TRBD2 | CASSKLTSGTYPEQFF | TGTGCCAGTAGTAAACTAACTAGCGGGACTTACCCCGAGCAGTTCTTC
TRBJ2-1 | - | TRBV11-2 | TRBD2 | CASSPGLAGGPIYNEQFF | TGTGCCAGCAGCCCCGGATTAGCGGGAGGCCCTATTTACAATGAGCAGTTCTTC
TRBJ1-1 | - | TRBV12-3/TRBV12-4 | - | CASSLASYTEAFF | TGTGCCAGCAGTTTAGCTTCCTACACTGAAGCTTTCTTT
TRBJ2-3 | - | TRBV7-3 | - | CASSLTASTDTQYF | TGTGCCAGCAGCTTAACGGCTAGCACAGATACGCAGTATTTT
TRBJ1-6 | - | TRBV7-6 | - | CASSSEPGGVNGSPLHF | TGTGCCAGCAGCTCCGAACCGGGGGGTGTGAATGGTTCACCCCTCCACTTT
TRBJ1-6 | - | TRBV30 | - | CAWRGHHASSYNSPLHF | TGTGCCTGGAGGGGACATCACGCCAGCTCCTATAATTCACCCCTCCACTTT
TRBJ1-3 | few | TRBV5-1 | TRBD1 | CASSPGQGADTIYF | TGCGCCAGCAGCCCGGGACAGGGGGCGGACACCATATATTTT
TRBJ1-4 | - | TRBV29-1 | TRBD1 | CSVVGQGATNEKLFF | TGCAGCGTCGTCGGGCAGGGGGCAACTAATGAAAAACTGTTTTTT
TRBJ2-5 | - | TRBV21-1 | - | CAIPGTAEKETQYF | TGTGCCATCCCAGGGACAGCAGAAAAAGAGACCCAGTACTTC
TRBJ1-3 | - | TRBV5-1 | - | CASSLGGSGNTIYF | TGCGCCAGCAGCTTGGGAGGATCCGGAAACACCATATATTTT
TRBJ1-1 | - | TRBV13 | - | CASSFEGTEAFF | TGTGCCAGCAGCTTTGAGGGCACTGAAGCTTTCTTT
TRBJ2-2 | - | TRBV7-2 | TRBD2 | CASSQGTSGRRLGGELFF | TGTGCCAGCAGCCAGGGGACTAGCGGGAGGAGGTTGGGCGGGGAGCTGTTTTTT
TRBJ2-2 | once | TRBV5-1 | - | CASSRGVENTGELFF | TGCGCCAGCAGCAGGGGTGTAGAGAACACCGGGGAGCTGTTTTTT
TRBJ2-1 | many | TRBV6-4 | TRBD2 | CASSVSSGKNEQFF | TGTGCCAGCAGTGTTTCTAGCGGGAAAAATGAGCAGTTCTTC
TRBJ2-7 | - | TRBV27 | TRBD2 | CASSHSGTSGYEQYF | TGTGCCAGCAGTCACTCCGGGACTAGCGGATACGAGCAGTACTTC
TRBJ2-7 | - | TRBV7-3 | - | CASGQGDISSYEQYF | TGTGCCAGCGGCCAAGGTGACATTAGCTCCTACGAGCAGTACTTC
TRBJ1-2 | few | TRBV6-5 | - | CASSLYGYTF | TGTGCCAGCAGCCTTTATGGCTACACCTTC
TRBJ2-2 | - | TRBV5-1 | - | CASSFGRKLTVANTGELFF | TGCGCCAGCAGCTTTGGCAGGAAGCTTACCGTCGCGAACACCGGGGAGCTGTTTTTT
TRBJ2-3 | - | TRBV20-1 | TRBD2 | CSASGAGITDTQYF | TGCAGTGCTAGTGGAGCGGGGATCACAGATACGCAGTATTTT
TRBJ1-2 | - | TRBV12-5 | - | CASGLAPGGYTF | TGTGCTAGTGGTTTGGCCCCCGGGGGCTACACCTTC
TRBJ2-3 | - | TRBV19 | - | CASSKGTRGYGTDTQYF | TGTGCCAGTAGCAAGGGGACTCGGGGGTACGGCACAGATACGCAGTATTTT
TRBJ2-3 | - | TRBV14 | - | CASSQDFGGSKINTQYF | TGTGCCAGCAGCCAAGATTTTGGCGGAAGTAAAATAAATACGCAGTATTTT
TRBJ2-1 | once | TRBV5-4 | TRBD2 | CASSFGLAGGSYNEQFF | TGTGCCAGCAGCTTCGGACTAGCGGGAGGTTCCTACAATGAGCAGTTCTTC
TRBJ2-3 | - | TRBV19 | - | CASKDAGSDTQYF | TGTGCCTCCAAGGACGCGGGTTCGGATACGCAGTATTTT
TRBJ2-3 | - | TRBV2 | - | CASSGNRGGTDTQYF | TGTGCCAGCAGTGGAAACAGGGGGGGGACAGATACGCAGTATTTT
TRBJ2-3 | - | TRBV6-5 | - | CASSYSPGTDTQYF | TGTGCCAGCAGTTACTCACCCGGGACAGATACGCAGTATTTT
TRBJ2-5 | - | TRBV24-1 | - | CATSYGETQYF | TGTGCCACCAGTTACGGGGAGACCCAGTACTTC
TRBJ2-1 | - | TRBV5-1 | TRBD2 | CASSFPATSGGDEQFF | TGCGCCAGCAGCTTCCCGGCGACTAGCGGTGGGGATGAGCAGTTCTTC
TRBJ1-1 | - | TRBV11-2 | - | CASSLEFGGATEAFF | TGTGCCAGCAGCTTAGAGTTTGGCGGGGCCACTGAAGCTTTCTTT
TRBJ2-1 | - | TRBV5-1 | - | CASSLEADNNEQFF | TGCGCCAGCAGCTTGGAGGCCGACAACAATGAGCAGTTCTTC
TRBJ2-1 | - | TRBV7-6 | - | CASSLLGGEQFF | TGTGCCAGCAGCTTATTAGGGGGAGAGCAGTTCTTC
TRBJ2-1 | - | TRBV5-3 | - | CARSYVRTAGNEQFF | TGTGCCAGAAGCTACGTTAGGACGGCGGGCAATGAGCAGTTCTTC
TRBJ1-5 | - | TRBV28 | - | CASSFPNARDKNSNQPQHF | TGTGCCAGCAGTTTCCCCAATGCCCGGGACAAGAATAGCAATCAGCCCCAGCATTTT